This TCR beta chain was sequenced for a study of shared clonotypes between healthy human individuals. Study background: For every donor, three CD4 naive, three CD4 memory, two CD8 naive and one CD8 memory plates were used.

Concerning this clone: The antigen is undetermined.

Overall study findings and caveats: The sole specimen, blood, was sampled, and tissue repertoires likely differ.

Germline loops: CDR1 LNHNV, CDR2 YYDKDF (reference sequence). Germline trimming cut 3 bases from V and 5 bases from J; bases unmatched to any gene: 7. There are 15 residues in the CDR3. Deep was the level at which the assay was run. Using immunoSEQ multiplex PCR, the repertoire was profiled, and TCRdb retains in-frame clones only, with some absent. The top ten clones hold less than 2% of a sample with roughly 760,000 clones, about 74% of them seen once. This receptor was obtained from a woman aged 25 to 39 in good health. The rearrangement joins TRBV15 to TRBJ1-1, with 9 bases aligning to TRBD1. Sequenced material: memory CD4+ T cells sorted from blood. Subset defined: CD45RA-negative fraction. This CDR3 reads CATSRQQGAWTEAFF. The CDR3 DNA sequence: TGTGCCACCAGCAGGCAACAGGGGGCCTGGACTGAAGCTTTCTTT.